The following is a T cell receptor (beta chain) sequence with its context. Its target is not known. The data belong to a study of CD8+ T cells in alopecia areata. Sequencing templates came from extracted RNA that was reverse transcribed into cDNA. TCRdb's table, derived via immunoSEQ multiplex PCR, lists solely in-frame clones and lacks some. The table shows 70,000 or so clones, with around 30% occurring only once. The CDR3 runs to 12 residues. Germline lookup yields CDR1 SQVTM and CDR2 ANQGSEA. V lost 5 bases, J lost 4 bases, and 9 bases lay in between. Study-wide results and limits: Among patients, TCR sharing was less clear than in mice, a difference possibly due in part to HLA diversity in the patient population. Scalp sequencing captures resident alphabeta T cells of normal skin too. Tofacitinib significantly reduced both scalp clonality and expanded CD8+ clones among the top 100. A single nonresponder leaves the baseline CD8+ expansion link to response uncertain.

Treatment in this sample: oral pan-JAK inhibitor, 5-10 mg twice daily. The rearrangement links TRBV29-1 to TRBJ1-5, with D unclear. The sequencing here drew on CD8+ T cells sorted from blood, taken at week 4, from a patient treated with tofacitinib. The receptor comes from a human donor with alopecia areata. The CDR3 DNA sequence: TGCAGCGTTCAACAGCTAAATCAGCCCCAGCATTTT. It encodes CSVQQLNQPQHF.